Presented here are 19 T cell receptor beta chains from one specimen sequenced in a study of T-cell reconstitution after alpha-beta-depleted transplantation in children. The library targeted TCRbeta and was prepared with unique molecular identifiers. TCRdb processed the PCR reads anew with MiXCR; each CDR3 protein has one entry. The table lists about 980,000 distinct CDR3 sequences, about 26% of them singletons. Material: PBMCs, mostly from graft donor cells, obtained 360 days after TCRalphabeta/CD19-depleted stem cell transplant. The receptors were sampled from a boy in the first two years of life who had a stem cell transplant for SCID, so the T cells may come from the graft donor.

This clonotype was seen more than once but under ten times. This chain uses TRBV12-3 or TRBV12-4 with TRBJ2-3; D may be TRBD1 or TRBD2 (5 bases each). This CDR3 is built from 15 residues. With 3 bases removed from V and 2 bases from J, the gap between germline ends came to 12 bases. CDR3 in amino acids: CASSFRGAATDTQYF. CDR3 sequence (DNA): TGTGCCAGCAGTTTTCGAGGGGCGGCCACAGATACGCAGTATTTT.

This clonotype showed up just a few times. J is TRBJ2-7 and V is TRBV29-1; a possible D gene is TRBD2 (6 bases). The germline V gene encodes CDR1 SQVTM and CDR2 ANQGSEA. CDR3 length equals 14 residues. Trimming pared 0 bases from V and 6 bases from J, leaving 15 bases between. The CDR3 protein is CSVEDDWRGREQYF. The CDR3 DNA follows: TGCAGCGTTGAAGACGATTGGAGGGGACGCGAGCAGTACTTC.

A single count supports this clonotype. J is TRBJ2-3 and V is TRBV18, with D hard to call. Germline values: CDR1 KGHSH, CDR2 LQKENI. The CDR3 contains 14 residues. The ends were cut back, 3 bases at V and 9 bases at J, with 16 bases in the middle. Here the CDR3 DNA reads TGTGCCAGCTCACCGGGATCGACGGTTGTGACGCAGTATTTT. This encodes CASSPGSTVVTQYF.

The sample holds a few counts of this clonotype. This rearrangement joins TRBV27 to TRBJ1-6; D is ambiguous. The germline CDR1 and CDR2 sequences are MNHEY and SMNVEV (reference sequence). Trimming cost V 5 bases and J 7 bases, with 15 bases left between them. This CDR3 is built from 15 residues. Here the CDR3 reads CASSPGRSGNSPLHF. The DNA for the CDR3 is TGTGCCAGCAGTCCAGGACGGAGCGGAAATTCACCCCTCCACTTT.

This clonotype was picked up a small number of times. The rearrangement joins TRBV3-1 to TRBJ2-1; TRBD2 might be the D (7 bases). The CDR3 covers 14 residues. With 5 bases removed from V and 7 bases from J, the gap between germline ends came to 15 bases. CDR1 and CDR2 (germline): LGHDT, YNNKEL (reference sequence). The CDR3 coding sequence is TGTGCCAGCAGCTGGGAGGGGGGGCCGAATGAGCAGTTCTTC. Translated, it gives CASSWEGGPNEQFF.

The CDR3: CASSQDAGFTF. The DNA for the CDR3 is TGCGCCAGCAGCCAAGATGCAGGGTTTACCTTC. The gene calls are TRBV4-1 and TRBJ1-2; possibly TRBD1 for D (5 bases). Germline-derived CDR1 and CDR2 are MGHRA and YSYEKL. Trimming shortened V by 0 bases and J by 14 bases, and 10 bases separated the two germline ends. The CDR3 has 11 residues.

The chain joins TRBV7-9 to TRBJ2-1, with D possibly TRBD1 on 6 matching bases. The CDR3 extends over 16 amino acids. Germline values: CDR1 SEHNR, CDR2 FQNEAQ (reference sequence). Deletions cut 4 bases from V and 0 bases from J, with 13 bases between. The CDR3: CASSSTGMSSYNEQFF. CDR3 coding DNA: TGTGCCAGCAGCTCAACAGGGATGAGCTCCTACAATGAGCAGTTCTTC.

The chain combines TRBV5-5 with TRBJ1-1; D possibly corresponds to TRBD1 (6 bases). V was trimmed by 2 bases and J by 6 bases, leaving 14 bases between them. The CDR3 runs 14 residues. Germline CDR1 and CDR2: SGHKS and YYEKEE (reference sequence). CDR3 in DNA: TGTGCCAGCAGCTTAGTAGGGGGATTCGCTGAAGCTTTCTTT. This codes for CASSLVGGFAEAFF.

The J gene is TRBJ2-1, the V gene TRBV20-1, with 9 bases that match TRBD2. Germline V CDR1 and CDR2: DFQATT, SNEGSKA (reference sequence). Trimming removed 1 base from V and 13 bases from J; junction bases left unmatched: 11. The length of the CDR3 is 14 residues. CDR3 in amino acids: CSARVGTQRGAQFF. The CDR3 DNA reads TGCAGTGCTAGAGTGGGGACTCAGCGGGGGGCCCAGTTCTTC.

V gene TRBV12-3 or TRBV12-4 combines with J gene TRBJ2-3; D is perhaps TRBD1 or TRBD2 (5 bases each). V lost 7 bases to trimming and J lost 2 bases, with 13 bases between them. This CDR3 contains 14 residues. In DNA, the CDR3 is TGTGCCAGCACCTCAGTGGGGGTCACAGATACGCAGTATTTT. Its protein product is CASTSVGVTDTQYF.

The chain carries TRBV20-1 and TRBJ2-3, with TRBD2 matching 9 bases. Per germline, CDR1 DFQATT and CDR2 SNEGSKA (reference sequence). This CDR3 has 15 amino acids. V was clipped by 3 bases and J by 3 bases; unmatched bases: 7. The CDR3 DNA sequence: TGCAGTGCTAGCCCCCAGCGGGGGGTAACAGATACGCAGTATTTT. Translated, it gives CSASPQRGVTDTQYF.

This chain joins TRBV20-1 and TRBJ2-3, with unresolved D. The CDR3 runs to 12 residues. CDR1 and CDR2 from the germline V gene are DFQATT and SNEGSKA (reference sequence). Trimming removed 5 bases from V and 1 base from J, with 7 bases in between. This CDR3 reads CSAWPGTDTQYF. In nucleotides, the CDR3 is TGCAGTGCTTGGCCTGGCACAGATACGCAGTATTTT.

CDR3 DNA sequence: TGTGCCAGCAGTAATACAGGGGGCCGAAGCACAGATACGCAGTATTTT. Amino acid sequence: CASSNTGGRSTDTQYF. The chain links TRBV28 to TRBJ2-3; 9 nucleotides agree with TRBD1. In germline, CDR1 is MDHEN, CDR2 SYDVKM. The CDR3 consists of 16 residues. The trim removed 5 bases at V and 0 bases at J, leaving 6 bases unmatched.

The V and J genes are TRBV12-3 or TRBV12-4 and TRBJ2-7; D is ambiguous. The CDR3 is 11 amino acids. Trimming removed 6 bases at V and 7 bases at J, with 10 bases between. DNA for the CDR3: TGTGCCAGCAGCGTAGGCCATGAGCAGTACTTC. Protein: CASSVGHEQYF.

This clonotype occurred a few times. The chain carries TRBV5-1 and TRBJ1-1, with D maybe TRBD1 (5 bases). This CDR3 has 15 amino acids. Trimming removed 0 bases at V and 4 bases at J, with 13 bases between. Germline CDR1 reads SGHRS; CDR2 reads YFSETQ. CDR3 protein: CASSLDGARSTEAFF. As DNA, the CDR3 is TGCGCCAGCAGCTTGGATGGGGCTAGGTCCACTGAAGCTTTCTTT.

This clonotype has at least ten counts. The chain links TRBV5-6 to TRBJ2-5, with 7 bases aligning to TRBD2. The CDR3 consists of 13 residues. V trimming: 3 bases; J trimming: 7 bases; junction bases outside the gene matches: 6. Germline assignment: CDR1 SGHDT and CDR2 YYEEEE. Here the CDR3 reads CASSSGLVGTQYF. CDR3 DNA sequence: TGTGCCAGCAGCTCCGGACTAGTAGGGACCCAGTACTTC. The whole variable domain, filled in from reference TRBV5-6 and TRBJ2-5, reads DAGVTQSPTHLIKTRGQQVTLRCSPKSGHDTVSWYQQALGQGPQFIFQYYEEEERQRGNFPDRFSGHQFPNYSSELNVNALLLGDSALYLCASSSGLVGTQYFGPGTRLLVL.

The CDR3 protein is CATGDPPSNEQFF. In nucleotides, the CDR3 is TGTGCCACGGGGGACCCCCCGAGTAATGAGCAGTTCTTC. The chain couples TRBV24-1 to TRBJ2-1; either TRBD1 or TRBD2 may supply D (5 bases each). The germline CDR1 and CDR2 sequences are KGHDR and SFDVKD. The V end lost 10 bases, the J end lost 7 bases, and 16 bases lay between the germline ends. The CDR3 has 13 residues.

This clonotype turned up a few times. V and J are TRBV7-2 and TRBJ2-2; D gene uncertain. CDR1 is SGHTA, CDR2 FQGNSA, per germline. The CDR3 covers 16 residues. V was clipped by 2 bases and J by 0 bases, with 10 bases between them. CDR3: CASSLFLATNTGELFF. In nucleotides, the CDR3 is TGTGCCAGCAGCTTATTCCTGGCGACGAACACCGGGGAGCTGTTTTTT.

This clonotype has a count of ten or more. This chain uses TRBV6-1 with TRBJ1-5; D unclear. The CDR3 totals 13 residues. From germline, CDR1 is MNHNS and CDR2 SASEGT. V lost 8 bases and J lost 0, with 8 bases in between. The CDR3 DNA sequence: TGTGCCAGCTCAGAGTATAGCAATCAGCCCCAGCATTTT. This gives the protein CASSEYSNQPQHF.